This TCR beta chain appears in the sequencing data of a study of T cell responses to AZD1222 COVID-19 vaccine (TCRdb year 2021). Turning to the overall study: A total of 240 or so trial participants underwent TCR sequencing, of whom about 200 had received two doses of AZD1222 and some 26 had received two doses of the MenACWY control vaccine. Enrollment into the trials was organized by age into subgroups of 18-55, 56-69 and 70-plus years, and those subgroups contained roughly 160, 29 and 62 TCR-sequenced participants, respectively. Results the study describes overall, beyond this receptor: Only five to seven AZD1222 recipients were SARS-CoV-2 seropositive at baseline, limiting conclusions about previously exposed vaccinees. The 56-69-year group was small, and its depth increase did not reach significance, likely because of low power. Participants were mostly white British and included more females than males, and it was suggested by the authors that clonal diversity may have been underestimated. No day 14 peak-response samples were available, so repertoires were characterized only after the peak T cell response. Vaccine-associated CD4 TCRs spanned the whole spike protein, with dominant responses in regions 160-218 and 743-854. A significant rise in spike-specific TCR breadth and depth was observed after two AZD1222 doses relative to day 0 and relative to MenACWY recipients. Reportedly, close to half of the unique spike-specific TCRs recognized epitopes lying outside the regions that are mutated in the B.1.351 and B.1.1.7 variants.

The CDR3 regions of human TCRbeta chains were analyzed by immunosequencing. As for the authors' bioinformatics: TCRs in the repertoires were matched against a reference library of SARS-CoV-2-specific TCRs that had been generated with the MIRA antigen-specificity platform. Breadth was defined as the fraction of unique TCRs that were SARS-CoV-2-associated, and depth was defined as the fraction of total T cells that were SARS-CoV-2-associated. Using the MIRA data, each spike-specific TCR was mapped to the spike region that the TCR reacts to and placed in a CD4 or CD8 class. Log10-transformed breadth and depth values were compared by one-way ANOVA with Sidak's multiple comparisons tests. TCRdb holds this immuneACCESS table with in-frame rearrangements only. Some clones are missing; in checked studies, unresolved V genes explain under half, and the rest has no known cause. V and J calls and clone size are those listed in that table; D and trimming were worked out from the DNA. This sample gives about 150,000 clones in total; 85% to 95% of them show up just once. Clones ranked in the top ten supply about 1.6% of the sample.

Of note for this clone: Its specific antigen is unknown. It has no much larger one-base neighbor in the sample; base qualities were not kept.

The time point tag for this specimen amounts to: about 28 days (+/-7) after the second vaccine dose. AZD1222 recipients whose second dose came at about 4 weeks and those whose second dose came at about 12 weeks were combined into one group, since spike-specific TCR depth and breadth did not differ between the two schedules. Vaccinee samples were obtained from the UK trials COV001 and COV002, which included a single-blind randomized controlled phase 2/3 trial of AZD1222 (ChAdOx1 nCoV-19) in healthy adults. For TCRbeta chain sequencing, PBMC samples from trial participants were taken at day 0 and at day 28 after the second dose. This sequence originates from an adult who received the AZD1222 COVID-19 vaccine. Source: peripheral blood, taken 28 days after the second AZD1222 dose.

Here the CDR3 is given as CASRPDRGRPFF. The DNA is TGTGCCAGCAGGCCCGACCGCGGGAGGCCTTTCTTT. The chain is assembled from TRBV2 and TRBJ1-1, with an unclear D gene assignment. Counted from cysteine to phenylalanine, this CDR3 has 12 amino acids. Left in the record is the CDR3 DNA by itself, 36 bases read in frame from the first base. V is pared back by 6 bases and J by 12 bases, with 17 bases lying between the germline termini. Per the germline V gene, SNHLY is the CDR1 and FYNNEI is the CDR2.